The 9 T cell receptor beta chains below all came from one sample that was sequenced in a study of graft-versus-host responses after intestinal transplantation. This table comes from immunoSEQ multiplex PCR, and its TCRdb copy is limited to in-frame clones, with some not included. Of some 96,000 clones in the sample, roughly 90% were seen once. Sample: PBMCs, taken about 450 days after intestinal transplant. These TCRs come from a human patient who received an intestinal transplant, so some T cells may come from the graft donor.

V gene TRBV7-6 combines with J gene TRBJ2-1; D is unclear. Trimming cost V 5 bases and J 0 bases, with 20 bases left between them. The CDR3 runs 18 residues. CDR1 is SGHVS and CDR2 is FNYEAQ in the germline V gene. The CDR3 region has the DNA TGTGCCAGCAGCGGCCTGAGAGGACCAAGAAACTCCTACAATGAGCAGTTCTTC. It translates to CASSGLRGPRNSYNEQFF.

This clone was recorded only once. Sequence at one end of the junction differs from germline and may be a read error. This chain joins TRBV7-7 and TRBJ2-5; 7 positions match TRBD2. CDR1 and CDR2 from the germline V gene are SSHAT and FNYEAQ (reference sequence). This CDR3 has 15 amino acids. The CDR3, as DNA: TGTGCTAGCAGCATAACGGGGGGTGGGCAAGAGACCCAGTACTTC. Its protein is CASSITGGGQETQYF.

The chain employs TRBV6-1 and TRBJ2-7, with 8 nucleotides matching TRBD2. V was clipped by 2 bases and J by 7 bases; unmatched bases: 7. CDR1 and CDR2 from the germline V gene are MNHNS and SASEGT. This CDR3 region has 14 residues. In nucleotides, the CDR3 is TGTGCCAGCAGTGAATTCGGGGGGGATAGGGAGCAGTACTTC. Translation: CASSEFGGDREQYF.

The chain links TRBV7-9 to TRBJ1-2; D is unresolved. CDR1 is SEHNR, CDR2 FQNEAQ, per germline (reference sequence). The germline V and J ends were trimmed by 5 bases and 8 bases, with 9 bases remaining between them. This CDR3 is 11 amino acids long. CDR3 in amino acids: CASSPDMGYTF. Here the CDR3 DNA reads TGTGCCAGCAGCCCCGACATGGGCTACACCTTC.

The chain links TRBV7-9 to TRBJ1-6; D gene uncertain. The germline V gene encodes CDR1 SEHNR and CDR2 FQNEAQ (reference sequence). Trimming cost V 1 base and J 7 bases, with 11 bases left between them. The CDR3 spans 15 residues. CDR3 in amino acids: CASSLVGGENSPLHF. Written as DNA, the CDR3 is TGTGCCAGCAGCTTAGTCGGCGGGGAGAATTCACCCCTCCACTTT.

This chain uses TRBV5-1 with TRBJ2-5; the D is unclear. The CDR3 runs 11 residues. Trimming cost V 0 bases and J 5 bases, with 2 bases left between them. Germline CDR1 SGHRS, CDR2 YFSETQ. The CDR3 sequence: CASSLAETQYF. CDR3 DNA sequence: TGCGCCAGCAGCTTGGCGGAGACCCAGTACTTC.

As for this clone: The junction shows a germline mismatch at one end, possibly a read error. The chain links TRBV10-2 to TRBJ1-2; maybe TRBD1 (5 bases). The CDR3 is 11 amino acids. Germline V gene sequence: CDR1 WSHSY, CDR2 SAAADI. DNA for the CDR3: TGCGCCAGCAGTGAGGAGGGGAGGCACAACTTC. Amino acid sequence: CASSEEGRHNF.

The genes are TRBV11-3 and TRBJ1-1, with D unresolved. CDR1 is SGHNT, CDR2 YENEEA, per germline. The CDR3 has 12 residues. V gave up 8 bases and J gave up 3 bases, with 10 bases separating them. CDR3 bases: TGTGCCAGCGGACCGGTGGACACTGAAGCTTTCTTT. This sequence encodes CASGPVDTEAFF.

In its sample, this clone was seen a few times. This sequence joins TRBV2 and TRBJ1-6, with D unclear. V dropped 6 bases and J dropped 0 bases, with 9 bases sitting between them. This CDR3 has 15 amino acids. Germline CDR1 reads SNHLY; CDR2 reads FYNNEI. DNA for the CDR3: TGTGCCAGCAGCCTTAGGAGCTCCTATAATTCACCCCTCCACTTT. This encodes CASSLRSSYNSPLHF.